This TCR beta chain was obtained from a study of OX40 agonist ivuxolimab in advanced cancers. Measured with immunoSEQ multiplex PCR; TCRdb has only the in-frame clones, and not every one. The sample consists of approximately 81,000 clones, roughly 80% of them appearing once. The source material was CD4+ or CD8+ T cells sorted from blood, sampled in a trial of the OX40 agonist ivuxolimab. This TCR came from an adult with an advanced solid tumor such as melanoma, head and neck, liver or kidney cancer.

CDR3 protein: CASSFSTGPTYEQYF. CDR3 nucleotide sequence: TGTGCCAGCAGCTTTTCGACCGGGCCAACCTACGAGCAGTACTTC. This chain uses TRBV7-2 with TRBJ2-7; the D is unclear. The CDR3 runs 15 residues. V was cut by 3 bases and J by 2 bases, with 14 bases left in between. CDR1 is SGHTA, CDR2 FQGNSA, per germline.